One sample yielded the 2 T cell receptor beta chains listed below, sequenced in a study of blood T cell repertoires in COVID-19 (dated by TCRdb to between 2020 and 2021). The method behind the library was the immunoSEQ multiplex PCR assay. What TCRdb holds here is the immuneACCESS table cut down to in-frame rearrangements. Part of the clones is not present; checked against another copy, under half of the missing clones reflect an unresolved V gene, and the others are unexplained. The sample table holds about 260,000 clones, of which over 75% were seen once. Approximately 9% of the sample belongs to the ten largest clones. Input material: peripheral blood. These receptors all come from a human donor in a cohort sampled during active COVID-19.

The V and J genes are TRBV6-5 and TRBJ2-7; D may be TRBD2 (5 bases). Germline lookup yields CDR1 MNHEY and CDR2 SVGAGI. V was cut by 5 bases and J by 0 bases, with 11 bases left in between. This CDR3 comprises 14 residues. CDR3 DNA: TGTGCCAGCAGTATCTCGGGGTACTCCTACGAGCAGTACTTC. As protein: CASSISGYSYEQYF.

V is TRBV6-4 and J is TRBJ2-1; 11 nucleotides line up with TRBD2. V gave up 5 bases and J gave up 3 bases; unmatched junction bases: 9. Per germline, CDR1 MRHNA and CDR2 SNTAGT. The CDR3 is 17 amino acids. The CDR3 DNA reads TGTGCCAGCAGTATGGCTAGCGGGGGGACGAACTACAATGAGCAGTTCTTC. Protein: CASSMASGGTNYNEQFF.